Following are 19 T cell receptor beta chains from one sample sequenced in a study of post-analysis software for immune sequencing data. Tagging with unique molecular identifiers was a feature of the TCR beta cDNA libraries. From the PCR reads, TCRdb called clonotypes with MiXCR, one entry per CDR3 protein. This sample has 800,000 to 950,000 distinct CDR3 sequences, with roughly 50% found just once. Antigen specificity for these receptors is unknown. Study observations and caveats: In patients, TRBV5-6, TRBV5-1 and TRBV20-1 belonged to roughly five TRBV segments found more frequently than in controls.

Sequencing was done on a sample of blood. These receptors were taken from a girl aged 5-17 years with multiple sclerosis.

This clonotype was found a few times. The chain carries TRBV6-5 and TRBJ2-1; 10 nucleotides match TRBD2. This CDR3 has 15 amino acids. V lost 7 bases and J lost 5; bases outside the gene matches: 8. The germline V gene encodes CDR1 MNHEY and CDR2 SVGAGI. The CDR3 region is CASTRSLAGDNEQFF. The CDR3 nucleotides read TGTGCCAGCACCCGATCCCTAGCGGGAGACAATGAGCAGTTCTTC.

The table lists this clonotype with a few counts. This rearrangement joins TRBV29-1 to TRBJ2-7, with D possibly being TRBD1 or TRBD2 (6 bases each). V gave up 5 bases and J gave up 5 bases, with 13 bases separating them. The CDR3 totals 12 residues. CDR1 and CDR2 (germline): SQVTM, ANQGSEA. The CDR3 here is CSVIGGVHEQYF. The CDR3 nucleotides are TGCAGCGTTATCGGGGGCGTCCACGAGCAGTACTTC.

The CDR3 loop is CSVEDLLGTAEAFF. CDR3 DNA sequence: TGCAGCGTTGAAGATCTCCTCGGGACGGCTGAAGCTTTCTTT. This chain uses TRBV29-1 with TRBJ1-1, with a tentative D call TRBD1 (5 bases). CDR3 length equals 14 residues. Germline-derived CDR1 and CDR2 are SQVTM and ANQGSEA. The V end was cut by 0 bases, the J end by 6 bases, with 14 bases between.

V is TRBV20-1 and J is TRBJ1-2; the match to TRBD1 covers 10 bases. Germline-derived CDR1 and CDR2 are DFQATT and SNEGSKA (reference sequence). Trimming removed 6 bases from V and 3 bases from J; junction bases left unmatched: 13. The CDR3 extends over 16 amino acids. As DNA, the CDR3 is TGCAGTGCCCCAAGGACAGGGGGACCGCCTTACTATGGCTACACCTTC. This codes for CSAPRTGGPPYYGYTF.

The genes are TRBV14 and TRBJ1-6, with D hard to call. The CDR3 runs 15 residues. From germline, CDR1 is SGHDN and CDR2 FVKESK. V lost 4 bases and J 9 bases, leaving 16 bases between the germline ends. Here the CDR3 reads CASSPRQQPPSPLHF. DNA for the CDR3: TGTGCCAGCAGCCCGAGACAACAGCCTCCTTCACCCCTCCACTTT.

The chain is built from TRBV14 and TRBJ1-2; D gene unclear. CDR3 size: 12 residues. V shed 1 base and J shed 8 bases, with 8 bases lying between them. Germline CDR1 reads SGHDN; CDR2 reads FVKESK. The CDR3, as DNA: TGTGCCAGCAGCCAAGGCAGAAGAGGCTACACCTTC. Residues: CASSQGRRGYTF.

This clonotype turned up a few times. The chain uses TRBV4-1 and TRBJ2-1; D not resolved. The germline gives CDR1 MGHRA, CDR2 YSYEKL. With 0 bases removed from V and 6 bases from J, the gap between germline ends came to 15 bases. The CDR3 consists of 16 residues. The CDR3 DNA follows: TGCGCCAGCAGCCAAGAAAACAGTCTAGTCTTCAATGAGCAGTTCTTC. Its protein product is CASSQENSLVFNEQFF.

The gene calls are TRBV7-2 and TRBJ2-5, with D tentatively TRBD2 (7 bases). Trimming took 1 base from V and 3 from J, leaving 12 bases between them. CDR3 length: 15 residues. Germline CDR1 is SGHTA and CDR2 is FQGNSA. The CDR3 is CASSLGGGREETQYF. The CDR3 DNA is TGTGCCAGCAGCTTAGGGGGGGGCCGGGAAGAGACCCAGTACTTC. The entire variable domain, with the rest obtained from reference TRBV7-2 and TRBJ2-5, is as follows: GAGVSQSPSNKVTEKGKDVELRCDPISGHTALYWYRQSLGQGLEFLIYFQGNSAPDKSGLPSDRFSAERTGGSVSTLTIQRTQQEDSAVYLCASSLGGGREETQYFGPGTRLLVL.

This clonotype is a singleton in its sample. This chain connects TRBV5-1 to TRBJ2-1; D is ambiguous. The V end lost 3 bases, the J end lost 0 bases, and 7 bases lay between the germline ends. CDR1 is SGHRS, CDR2 YFSETQ, per germline. There are 14 residues in the CDR3. The CDR3 nucleotides read TGCGCCAGCAGCTCCTGGAGCTCCTACAATGAGCAGTTCTTC. This codes for CASSSWSSYNEQFF.

The chain carries TRBV27 and TRBJ1-2; TRBD1 matches 10 bases. With 6 bases clipped from V and 8 bases from J, the junction kept 12 bases outside the gene matches. In germline, CDR1 is MNHEY, CDR2 SMNVEV (reference sequence). The CDR3 totals 15 residues. CDR3 DNA: TGTGCCAGCAGATCTACCCTAGACAGGGGGCACGGCTACACCTTC. Amino acid sequence: CASRSTLDRGHGYTF.

This clonotype has at least ten counts. Its ends do not fully match the called genes, so a read error is possible. V usage is TRBV4-2 and J usage is TRBJ2-7; 8 bases fit TRBD2. From germline, CDR1 is LGHNA and CDR2 YNFKEQ. This CDR3 has 13 residues. The CDR3 reads CASSQGTSYEQYF. The CDR3 DNA follows: TGCGCCAGCAGCCAAGGGACTAGCTACGAGCAGTACTTC.

This chain joins TRBV5-1 and TRBJ1-1; perhaps TRBD1 as D (6 bases). V lost 1 base and J lost 0, with 13 bases in between. This CDR3 has 16 residues. Germline V gene lookup returns CDR1 SGHRS and CDR2 YFSETQ. DNA for the CDR3: TGCGCCAGCAGCTTGCTACAGGGAGGGGTGAACACTGAAGCTTTCTTT. Its translation is CASSLLQGGVNTEAFF.

This clonotype showed up just a few times. V is TRBV5-1 and J is TRBJ2-7; 7 bases map to TRBD2. The CDR3 is 12 amino acids. CDR1 and CDR2 (germline): SGHRS, YFSETQ. The junction had 0 bases not matched to a gene; V was cut back by 4 bases and J by 2 bases. CDR3 loop: CASSAGAYEQYF. In DNA form, the CDR3 reads TGCGCCAGCAGCGCGGGAGCCTACGAGCAGTACTTC.

The chain is built from TRBV29-1 and TRBJ2-7; D remains unclear. The CDR3 contains 12 residues. V was trimmed by 4 bases and J by 6 bases, leaving 13 bases between them. The germline V gene has CDR1 SQVTM and CDR2 ANQGSEA. CDR3 region: CSVGKGSGEQYF. The CDR3, as DNA: TGCAGCGTTGGTAAGGGTTCTGGCGAGCAGTACTTC.

This clonotype was seen more than once but under ten times. The V gene is TRBV5-1, the J gene TRBJ1-2, with D hard to call. There are 13 residues in the CDR3. The V gene lost 4 bases and the J gene lost 5 bases, with 12 bases spanning the gap. Germline assignment: CDR1 SGHRS and CDR2 YFSETQ. CDR3 nucleotide sequence: TGCGCCAGCAGCCCCACAGTAGGTTATGGCTACACCTTC. Translating gives CASSPTVGYGYTF. The complete variable domain, with remaining parts taken from reference TRBV5-1 and TRBJ1-2, reads KAGVTQTPRYLIKTRGQQVTLSCSPISGHRSVSWYQQTPGQGLQFLFEYFSETQRNKGNFPGRFSGRQFSNSRSEMNVSTLELGDSALYLCASSPTVGYGYTFGSGTRLTVV.

The chain combines TRBV5-1 with TRBJ1-6, with 8 bases matching TRBD1. This CDR3 has 15 amino acids. Trimming removed 2 bases from V and 7 bases from J; junction bases left unmatched: 5. Germline CDR1 reads SGHRS; CDR2 reads YFSETQ. The CDR3 spells CASSFTGTGNSPLHF. The CDR3 DNA follows: TGCGCCAGCAGCTTTACCGGGACAGGAAATTCACCCCTCCACTTT.

In nucleotides, the CDR3 is TGCAGTGCTAGAGATCGGGGGACAGCCTACGAGCAGTACTTC. This sequence encodes CSARDRGTAYEQYF. V is TRBV20-1 and J is TRBJ2-7; TRBD1 might be the D (7 bases). Looked up from germline, CDR1 is DFQATT and CDR2 is SNEGSKA (reference sequence). The CDR3 has 14 residues. Trimming took off 0 bases at V and 2 bases at J, with 11 bases between the two ends.

This chain joins TRBV4-1 and TRBJ2-7, with D possibly TRBD1 on 7 matching bases. CDR3 length: 17 residues. Trimming cost V 0 bases and J 6 bases, with 21 bases left between them. Germline V gene sequence: CDR1 MGHRA, CDR2 YSYEKL. The CDR3 reads CASSQDESRQGGGEQYF. The CDR3 DNA reads TGCGCCAGCAGCCAAGATGAAAGCAGACAGGGAGGAGGCGAGCAGTACTTC.

The chain links TRBV6-6 to TRBJ2-3, with D possibly TRBD1 on 6 matching bases. Germline V gene sequence: CDR1 MNHNY, CDR2 SVGAGI (reference sequence). The V end was cut by 6 bases, the J end by 1 base, with 14 bases between. This CDR3 region has 15 residues. CDR3 sequence reads: CASSETGRCTDTQYF. The CDR3 DNA sequence: TGTGCCAGCAGCGAAACAGGGAGATGCACAGATACGCAGTATTTT.